This entry concerns a single TCR beta chain. The data were obtained in a study of blood T cell repertoires in COVID-19. Data came from immunoSEQ multiplex PCR; TCRdb stores just in-frame clones and leaves some out. This sample has about 250,000 clones, with approximately 85% found just once. V was trimmed by 8 bases and J by 9 bases, leaving 11 bases between them. This CDR3 spans 12 amino acids. The germline CDR1 and CDR2 sequences are SNHLY and FYNNEI. Sequenced: peripheral blood. The TCR comes from a middle-aged man with COVID-19, enrolled during active disease. This chain links TRBV2 with TRBJ1-6; possible D gene TRBD1, 6 bases. The CDR3 bases are TGTGCCAGCGGGGACATACGTTCACCCCTCCACTTT. This codes for CASGDIRSPLHF.